The present TCR beta chain was sequenced within a study of neoadjuvant anti-PD-1 for oral cavity cancer. Study-level information: Before surgery, most patients got three to four biweekly 3 mg/kg nivolumab doses. Around day 43, patients without progression received a fourth nivolumab dose before surgery.

Most PBMC samples had approximately 440 ng input DNA in six replicates. Measured with immunoSEQ multiplex PCR; TCRdb has only the in-frame clones, and not every one. The sample has about 14,000 clones; about 70% are singletons. PBMCs were not maintained or expanded in culture before analysis. Sequences were derived from PBMCs, sampled before nivolumab (anti-PD-1) treatment. The origin of this receptor is a person between 40 and 85 years old with oral cavity squamous cell carcinoma.

CDR3 nucleotides: TGTGCCATCAGTGAGTTGGGGGCGAACACCGGGGAGCTGTTTTTT. Amino acid sequence: CAISELGANTGELFF. This chain joins TRBV10-3 and TRBJ2-2; D possibly uses TRBD1 or TRBD2 (5 bases each). This CDR3 is built from 15 residues. Trimming cost V 1 base and J 0 bases, with 6 bases left between them. CDR1 is ENHRY, CDR2 SYGVKD, per germline.